This T cell receptor (beta chain) was identified during a study of lung T cells in sarcoidosis with Löfgren's syndrome. Using its own MiXCR run on the reads, TCRdb lists one record per CDR3 protein. The data hold around 2,900 distinct CDR3 sequences, with roughly 27% observed a single time. Study observations and caveats: Multiple Löfgren's syndrome patients reportedly shared TRAV12-1 and TRBV2 CDR3 motifs, suggesting public CD4+ TCRs. Paired TRAV12-1/TRBV2 TCRs showed CDR3 homology and preferential pairing. Versus controls, Löfgren's syndrome patients reportedly showed TRAV12-1 and TRBV2 as most expanded. These T cells possibly recognize a putative, unidentified sarcoidosis-associated antigen.

In regard to this clonotype: The antigen is not known. One junction end disagrees with the germline gene, perhaps due to a read error.

Germline V CDR1 and CDR2: SEHNR, FQNEAQ (reference sequence). This CDR3 comprises 14 residues. The chain employs TRBV7-9 and TRBJ2-7; no firm D call. The TCR comes from a human donor with sarcoidosis (Löfgren's syndrome or another form), or a control subject (not recorded which). Sequences were obtained from CD4+ T cells from bronchoalveolar lavage. The DNA for the CDR3 is TGTGCCAGCAGCCCCTCTCCCCTCTCCTGCGAGCAGTACTTC. This encodes CASSPSPLSCEQYF.